A single sample is the source of the 5 T cell receptor beta chains below, sequenced in a study of T cells in Graves' hyperthyroidism and ophthalmopathy (dated by TCRdb to the late 2010s). The library was produced with multiplex PCR. Sequenced on an Illumina HiSeq 2000. The TCR beta CDR3 regions were amplified from the RNA transcripts. For the first round of RT-PCR on the TCR CDR3, the HTBI primer set was used together with the Qiagen OneStep RT-PCR kit. TCRdb passed the public sequencing reads through fastp at Q25 and MiXCR, retaining productive beta sequences. Identical CDR3 proteins give one entry, which carries the most common genes and DNA. Counted in this sample were 700,000 to 850,000 distinct CDR3 sequences; about a third of them appeared once. More than 25% of the sample is held by the ten biggest clonotypes. The sample comprised blood. All receptors come from a woman between 40 and 55 years old with Graves' hyperthyroidism.

V and J are TRBV29-1 and TRBJ2-4; TRBD2 matches 7 bases. CDR1 is SQVTM, CDR2 ANQGSEA, per germline. V lost 4 bases, J lost 7 bases, and 4 bases stayed unmatched. This CDR3 has 12 residues. The CDR3 reads CSVAPGGNIQYF. The CDR3 coding sequence is TGCAGCGTTGCACCCGGGGGGAACATTCAGTACTTC.

This clonotype has ten or more counts. This chain joins TRBV4-3 and TRBJ2-5; 7 bases are shared with TRBD1. The germline CDR1 and CDR2 sequences are LGHNA and YSLEER. The V gene end was trimmed by 4 bases and the J gene end by 5 bases; junction bases not matched to a gene: 7. CDR3 length: 14 amino acids. The CDR3 DNA reads TGCGCCAGCAGCCTCGACAGGGCATGGGAGACCCAGTACTTC. Translated: CASSLDRAWETQYF.

This clonotype was seen ten or more times. The CDR3 DNA is TGTGCCAGCAGCACCCCCATATCGGGAAACACCATATATTTT. The encoded protein is CASSTPISGNTIYF. J is TRBJ1-3 and V is TRBV11-2, with D unresolved. Germline lookup yields CDR1 SGHAT and CDR2 FQNNGV. V was shortened by 5 bases and J by 4 bases, with 12 bases between the two germline ends. The CDR3 consists of 14 residues. Filled out from reference TRBV11-2 and TRBJ1-3, the complete variable domain reads EAGVAQSPRYKIIEKRQSVAFWCNPISGHATLYWYQQILGQGPKLLIQFQNNGVVDDSQLPKDRFSAERLKGVDSTLKIQPAKLEDSAVYLCASSTPISGNTIYFGEGSWLTVV.

This clonotype was counted only a few times. V is TRBV6-1 and J is TRBJ2-7; no firm D call. The CDR3 totals 15 residues. CDR1 and CDR2 (germline): MNHNS, SASEGT. The V end was cut by 6 bases, the J end by 4 bases, with 19 bases between. The CDR3: CASRIPSLPPYEQYF. The CDR3 DNA reads as TGTGCCAGCAGGATCCCGTCTTTGCCGCCGTACGAGCAGTACTTC.

This clonotype was picked up a small number of times. The chain has TRBV13 and TRBJ1-4, with D tentatively TRBD1 (6 bases). Deletions cut 4 bases from V and 0 bases from J, with 12 bases between. The CDR3 length is 16 residues. Germline V lookup: CDR1 PRHDT, CDR2 FYEKMQ (reference sequence). CDR3 bases: TGTGCCAGCAGCTGGAGGGGGGGGCCAACTAATGAAAAACTGTTTTTT. Residues: CASSWRGGPTNEKLFF.